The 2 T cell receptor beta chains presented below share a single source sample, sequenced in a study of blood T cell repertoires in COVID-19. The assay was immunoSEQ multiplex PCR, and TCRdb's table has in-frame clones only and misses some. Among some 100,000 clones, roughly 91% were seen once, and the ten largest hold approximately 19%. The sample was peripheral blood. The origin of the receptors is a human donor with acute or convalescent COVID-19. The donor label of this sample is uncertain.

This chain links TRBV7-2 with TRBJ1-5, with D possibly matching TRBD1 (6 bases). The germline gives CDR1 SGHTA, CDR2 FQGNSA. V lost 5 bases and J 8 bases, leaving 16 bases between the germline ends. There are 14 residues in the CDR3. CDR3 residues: CASSPNREWEPQHF. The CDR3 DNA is TGTGCCAGCAGCCCAAACAGGGAATGGGAGCCCCAGCATTTT.

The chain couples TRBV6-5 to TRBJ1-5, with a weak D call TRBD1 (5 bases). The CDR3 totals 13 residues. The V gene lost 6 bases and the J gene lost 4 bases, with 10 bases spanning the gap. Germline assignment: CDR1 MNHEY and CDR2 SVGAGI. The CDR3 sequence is CASRLAGNQPQHF. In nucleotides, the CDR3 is TGTGCCAGCAGGCTCGCAGGGAATCAGCCCCAGCATTTT.